Detailed here is one TCR beta chain. This CDR3 is built from 14 residues. V dropped 2 bases and J dropped 5 bases, with 10 bases sitting between them. The germline V gene encodes CDR1 LGHDT and CDR2 YNNKEL (reference sequence). The data stem from a study of blood T cell repertoires in COVID-19. The overall study: Material from acute and convalescent COVID-19 was sourced from the United States, Italy and Spain. T cells, B-cell-depleted T cells, or PBMCs supplied cDNA or gDNA.

Study processing details: Reference gene primer amplification yielded estimated nucleated cell counts. Clones were sequenced by immunoSEQ multiplex PCR, and TCRdb holds only the in-frame ones, with some missing. The DNA gave D and trimming, while V, J and clone size come from that table. The sample carries fewer than 50,000 clones, 69% recorded once. The V gene is TRBV3-1 (or the pseudogene TRBV3-2), the J gene TRBJ2-1, with TRBD1 as a possible D gene (6 bases). This TCR was recovered from a man older than 75 with acute or convalescent COVID-19. Sequencing was done on a sample of peripheral blood. CDR3 in amino acids: CASSQTTGNNEQFF. CDR3 coding DNA: TGTGCCAGCAGCCAAACTACAGGGAACAATGAGCAGTTCTTC.